What follows is one T cell receptor (beta chain) and its context. The data are from a study of blood T cell repertoires in COVID-19. Authors' analysis steps: Using reference gene primer amplification, nucleated cell counts were estimated. Clones were sequenced by immunoSEQ multiplex PCR, and TCRdb holds only the in-frame ones, with some missing. V and J calls and clone size are copied from that table; D and trimming were computed from the DNA. The sample holds some 75,000 clones, approximately 84% seen once. Trimming took 0 bases from V and 10 from J; bases not matched to a gene: 6. The CDR3 contains 15 residues. CDR1 and CDR2 (germline): MGHRA, YSYEKL.

The specimen sequenced was peripheral blood. This rearrangement joins TRBV4-1 to TRBJ1-4; 9 bases are shared with TRBD1. This TCR was sampled from a man aged 45 to 65 with COVID-19, enrolled during active disease. The CDR3 here is CASSQDNRGLGKLFF. The CDR3, as DNA: TGCGCCAGCAGCCAAGATAACAGGGGGCTGGGAAAACTGTTTTTT.